Listed below are T cell receptor beta chains from one sample, sequenced in a study of control samples from healthy donors and cancer patients. Here immunoSEQ multiplex PCR was the method, and the copy in TCRdb shows in-frame clones only, minus some. The data hold 140,000 to 150,000 clones, with more than 85% observed a single time. Sequencing used blood. The receptors were sampled from a man between 25 and 39 years old in good health. Each CDR3 is given with its conserved first and last residue. D genes are given only for firm matches. Where a row states a size, it is once, few, many or the class of an expanded clone; other rows omit it.

v_call: TRBV24-1; clone_size: NA; d_call: NA; j_call: TRBJ1-5; cdr3_aa: CATSVNSNQPQHF; cdr3_nt: TGTGCCACCAGTGTGAATAGCAATCAGCCCCAGCATTTT
v_call: TRBV7-9; clone_size: NA; d_call: TRBD1; j_call: TRBJ2-7; cdr3_aa: CASSWTGSEQYF; cdr3_nt: TGTGCCAGCAGCTGGACAGGGAGCGAGCAGTACTTC
v_call: TRBV19; clone_size: once; d_call: NA; j_call: TRBJ1-1; cdr3_aa: CASSVMGLTEAFF; cdr3_nt: TGTGCCAGTAGTGTGATGGGGCTCACTGAAGCTTTCTTT
v_call: TRBV30; clone_size: NA; d_call: NA; j_call: TRBJ2-7; cdr3_aa: CAWSVTRGGQYF; cdr3_nt: TGTGCCTGGAGTGTCACCCGGGGCGGGCAGTACTTC
v_call: TRBV23-1; clone_size: once; d_call: NA; j_call: TRBJ2-1; cdr3_aa: CASSQRGGLREYAGNEQFF; cdr3_nt: TGCGCCAGCAGTCAAAGGGGGGGACTTAGAGAGTATGCCGGCAATGAGCAGTTCTTC
v_call: TRBV28; clone_size: NA; d_call: NA; j_call: TRBJ1-2; cdr3_aa: CASSQQGPDGYTF; cdr3_nt: TGTGCCAGCAGTCAACAGGGTCCGGATGGCTACACCTTC
v_call: TRBV12-5; clone_size: NA; d_call: TRBD1; j_call: TRBJ1-4; cdr3_aa: CASGPDRVNEKLFF; cdr3_nt: TGTGCTAGTGGACCCGACAGGGTTAATGAAAAACTGTTTTTT
v_call: TRBV7-6; clone_size: NA; d_call: TRBD1; j_call: TRBJ1-3; cdr3_aa: CASSLAQGGYLSGNTIYF; cdr3_nt: TGTGCCAGCAGCTTAGCGCAGGGGGGGTACCTCTCTGGAAACACCATATATTTT
v_call: TRBV5-1; clone_size: NA; d_call: NA; j_call: TRBJ1-2; cdr3_aa: CASSNWGYGYTF; cdr3_nt: TGCGCCAGCAGTAACTGGGGGTATGGCTACACCTTC
v_call: TRBV2; clone_size: NA; d_call: NA; j_call: TRBJ2-3; cdr3_aa: CASSATIPTDTQYF; cdr3_nt: TGTGCCAGCAGTGCGACTATCCCCACAGATACGCAGTATTTT
v_call: TRBV7-2; clone_size: once; d_call: TRBD1; j_call: TRBJ2-2; cdr3_aa: CASSLPRDSGELFF; cdr3_nt: TGTGCCAGCAGCTTACCCCGGGACAGCGGGGAGCTGTTTTTT
v_call: TRBV25-1; clone_size: NA; d_call: NA; j_call: TRBJ2-3; cdr3_aa: CASSEVADTQYF; cdr3_nt: TGTGCCAGCAGTGAGGTCGCAGATACGCAGTATTTT
v_call: TRBV28; clone_size: NA; d_call: NA; j_call: TRBJ1-2; cdr3_aa: CASSRGGERYGYTF; cdr3_nt: TGTGCCAGCAGCCGGGGCGGGGAGAGATATGGCTACACCTTC
v_call: TRBV5-1; clone_size: NA; d_call: NA; j_call: TRBJ1-1; cdr3_aa: CASSQFGELNTEAFF; cdr3_nt: TGCGCCAGCAGCCAGTTCGGGGAACTGAACACTGAAGCTTTCTTT
v_call: TRBV2; clone_size: NA; d_call: TRBD1; j_call: TRBJ1-2; cdr3_aa: CASSEPRQGGMGGYTF; cdr3_nt: TGTGCCAGCAGTGAACCAAGACAGGGGGGGATGGGTGGCTACACCTTC
v_call: TRBV19; clone_size: NA; d_call: NA; j_call: TRBJ1-1; cdr3_aa: CASTLRREGFEAFF; cdr3_nt: TGTGCCAGTACCCTTAGACGGGAGGGATTTGAAGCTTTCTTT
v_call: TRBV3-1/TRBV3-2; clone_size: NA; d_call: NA; j_call: TRBJ2-7; cdr3_aa: CASSQYSGTASYEQYF; cdr3_nt: TGTGCCAGCAGCCAATATTCCGGGACGGCCTCCTACGAGCAGTACTTC
v_call: TRBV9; clone_size: NA; d_call: TRBD1; j_call: TRBJ2-2; cdr3_aa: CASSAGTGGTGELFF; cdr3_nt: TGTGCCAGCAGCGCCGGGACAGGGGGGACCGGGGAGCTGTTTTTT
v_call: TRBV5-1; clone_size: NA; d_call: TRBD2; j_call: TRBJ2-3; cdr3_aa: CASSLLETSGGADTQYF; cdr3_nt: TGCGCCAGCAGCTTGCTCGAAACTAGCGGGGGGGCAGATACGCAGTATTTT
v_call: TRBV5-6; clone_size: NA; d_call: TRBD1; j_call: TRBJ2-3; cdr3_aa: CASSLPGQGFTDTQYF; cdr3_nt: TGTGCCAGCAGCTTGCCGGGACAGGGGTTTACAGATACGCAGTATTTT
v_call: TRBV19; clone_size: NA; d_call: NA; j_call: TRBJ1-1; cdr3_aa: CASSPLTNTEAFF; cdr3_nt: TGTGCCAGTAGTCCCCTGACGAACACTGAAGCTTTCTTT
v_call: TRBV5-1; clone_size: NA; d_call: TRBD2; j_call: TRBJ2-7; cdr3_aa: CASSSRLAGGLNYEQYF; cdr3_nt: TGCGCCAGCAGCTCCAGACTAGCGGGGGGGCTGAACTACGAGCAGTACTTC
v_call: TRBV28; clone_size: NA; d_call: NA; j_call: TRBJ2-1; cdr3_aa: CASSGRGPESYNEQFF; cdr3_nt: TGTGCCAGCAGTGGGAGAGGTCCAGAATCCTACAATGAGCAGTTCTTC
v_call: TRBV28; clone_size: NA; d_call: NA; j_call: TRBJ1-1; cdr3_aa: CASRFQGSNTEAFF; cdr3_nt: TGTGCCAGCAGATTCCAGGGGTCGAACACTGAAGCTTTCTTT
v_call: TRBV27; clone_size: NA; d_call: TRBD1; j_call: TRBJ1-2; cdr3_aa: CASGDRDRDYGYTF; cdr3_nt: TGTGCCAGCGGCGACCGGGACAGGGACTATGGCTACACCTTC
v_call: TRBV7-2; clone_size: NA; d_call: NA; j_call: TRBJ2-1; cdr3_aa: CASSLARRNEQFF; cdr3_nt: TGTGCCAGCAGCTTAGCCCGGCGCAATGAGCAGTTCTTC
v_call: TRBV28; clone_size: NA; d_call: TRBD1; j_call: TRBJ2-3; cdr3_aa: CASSLRAGGIDTQYF; cdr3_nt: TGTGCCAGCAGTTTACGCGCAGGGGGCATAGATACGCAGTATTTT
v_call: TRBV19; clone_size: NA; d_call: NA; j_call: TRBJ1-3; cdr3_aa: CASEENPPGTIYF; cdr3_nt: TGTGCCAGCGAAGAGAACCCTCCCGGCACCATATATTTT
v_call: TRBV24-1; clone_size: NA; d_call: TRBD2; j_call: TRBJ2-3; cdr3_aa: CATSDPNPGLAADTQYF; cdr3_nt: TGTGCCACCAGTGACCCGAACCCGGGACTAGCGGCGGATACGCAGTATTTT
v_call: TRBV5-1; clone_size: NA; d_call: NA; j_call: TRBJ2-1; cdr3_aa: CASSRSGSSYNEQFF; cdr3_nt: TGCGCCAGCAGCCGTAGCGGTAGCTCCTACAATGAGCAGTTCTTC
v_call: TRBV28; clone_size: once; d_call: NA; j_call: TRBJ1-5; cdr3_aa: CASSPPGEPQHF; cdr3_nt: TGTGCCAGCAGTCCCCCGGGTGAGCCCCAGCATTTT
v_call: TRBV11-3; clone_size: NA; d_call: NA; j_call: TRBJ1-4; cdr3_aa: CASSPPPDRLNEKLFF; cdr3_nt: TGTGCCAGCAGCCCACCACCGGACAGACTTAATGAAAAACTGTTTTTT
v_call: TRBV21-1; clone_size: NA; d_call: NA; j_call: TRBJ1-6; cdr3_aa: CASSKGLSPEGSPLHF; cdr3_nt: TGTGCCAGCAGCAAGGGTCTGTCCCCGGAGGGGTCACCCCTCCACTTT
v_call: TRBV12-3/TRBV12-4; clone_size: NA; d_call: TRBD1; j_call: TRBJ1-2; cdr3_aa: CASRTGGSYGYTF; cdr3_nt: TGTGCCAGCAGAACAGGGGGATCCTATGGCTACACCTTC
v_call: TRBV30; clone_size: NA; d_call: NA; j_call: TRBJ1-2; cdr3_aa: CAWEVGRSQGYTF; cdr3_nt: TGTGCCTGGGAGGTAGGGCGAAGCCAGGGCTACACCTTC
v_call: TRBV9; clone_size: NA; d_call: NA; j_call: TRBJ2-2; cdr3_aa: CASSPGTQNTGELFF; cdr3_nt: TGTGCCAGCAGCCCCGGGACACAGAACACCGGGGAGCTGTTTTTT
v_call: TRBV6-5; clone_size: NA; d_call: NA; j_call: TRBJ1-1; cdr3_aa: CASSYSRQAEAFF; cdr3_nt: TGTGCCAGCAGTTACTCAAGGCAGGCTGAAGCTTTCTTT
v_call: TRBV2; clone_size: once; d_call: NA; j_call: TRBJ2-7; cdr3_aa: CASSEEAVSSYEQYF; cdr3_nt: TGTGCCAGCAGTGAAGAAGCGGTGAGCTCCTACGAGCAGTACTTC
v_call: TRBV3-1/TRBV3-2; clone_size: NA; d_call: NA; j_call: TRBJ2-1; cdr3_aa: CASSQVDNEQFF; cdr3_nt: TGTGCCAGCAGCCAAGTGGACAATGAGCAGTTCTTC
v_call: TRBV7-9; clone_size: NA; d_call: NA; j_call: TRBJ1-3; cdr3_aa: CASSLDSGNTIYF; cdr3_nt: TGTGCCAGCAGCCTGGACTCTGGAAACACCATATATTTT
v_call: TRBV6-1; clone_size: few; d_call: NA; j_call: TRBJ2-7; cdr3_aa: CASSESGSYEQYF; cdr3_nt: TGTGCCAGCAGTGAATCAGGTTCTTACGAGCAGTACTTC
v_call: TRBV19; clone_size: NA; d_call: NA; j_call: TRBJ1-6; cdr3_aa: CASSYGTENSPLHF; cdr3_nt: TGTGCCAGTAGTTACGGGACGGAAAATTCACCCCTCCACTTT
v_call: TRBV19; clone_size: NA; d_call: TRBD1; j_call: TRBJ1-2; cdr3_aa: CASSKGQGVAYGYTF; cdr3_nt: TGTGCCAGTAGTAAGGGACAGGGGGTCGCCTATGGCTACACCTTC
v_call: TRBV6-5; clone_size: NA; d_call: NA; j_call: TRBJ1-1; cdr3_aa: CASTDRIQTEAFF; cdr3_nt: TGTGCCAGCACAGACAGGATTCAAACTGAAGCTTTCTTT
v_call: TRBV7-9; clone_size: NA; d_call: NA; j_call: TRBJ1-4; cdr3_aa: CASNIAGEYNEKLFF; cdr3_nt: TGTGCCAGCAACATTGCCGGGGAGTATAATGAAAAACTGTTTTTT